The rows below give T cell receptor beta chains drawn from one sample of a study of T cell repertoires in cytomegalovirus infection. Their cognate antigens are unknown. TCRdb re-called the reads with MiXCR, one entry per CDR3 protein. In the table there are about 920,000 distinct CDR3 sequences, approximately 31% of which are singletons. The source material was cultured CD8+ T cells from PBMCs, sampled from culture after CMV antigen stimulation. Receptor source: a human donor in good health (CMV status not recorded). Some clones in this sample may be carry-over from other donors' samples. Both conserved end residues are part of each CDR3. The D gene is left open where the match is weak. Expanded clones get a size class; other rows say once, few or many, or leave the size out.

>many|.|TRBJ2-7|TRBV12-3/TRBV12-4
TGTGCCAGCAGCCTGACCTCTTACGAGCAGTACTTC
CASSLTSYEQYF
>.|TRBD2|TRBJ2-5|TRBV12-3/TRBV12-4
TGTGCCAGCAATCGGGGGCCTCGGGGGGGCCCGGAGACCCAGTACTTC
CASNRGPRGGPETQYF
>.|TRBD1|TRBJ1-1|TRBV28
TGTGCCAGCAGAAACAGGGGAGGGTCCGTCACTGAAGCTTTCTTT
CASRNRGGSVTEAFF
>.|TRBD1|TRBJ1-5|TRBV28
TGTGCCAGCAGGTCCGGGACAGATAGCAATCAGCCCCAGCATTTT
CASRSGTDSNQPQHF
>.|.|TRBJ1-1|TRBV27
TGTGCCAGCAACCCTGGGTGGGGCACTGAAGCTTTCTTT
CASNPGWGTEAFF
>many|TRBD2|TRBJ2-7|TRBV9
TGTGCCAGCAGCGTATTTGCGGGGGGCGGAACCGAGCAGTACTTC
CASSVFAGGGTEQYF
>.|.|TRBJ2-1|TRBV10-3
TGTGCCATCGTGGACAGCCACAATGAGCAGTTCTTC
CAIVDSHNEQFF
>.|.|TRBJ1-1|TRBV20-1
TGCAGTGCTAGGGCGGGGTTTGCTGAAGCTTTCTTT
CSARAGFAEAFF
>many|TRBD1|TRBJ2-1|TRBV7-6
TGTGCCAGCAGCTTAGCCGGGACAGCCCCTTACAATGAGCAGTTCTTC
CASSLAGTAPYNEQFF
>.|TRBD2|TRBJ2-1|TRBV15
TGTGCCACCAGCAGAGATCCTTGGACTAGCGGGGGACCCTCCTACAATGAGCAGTTCTTC
CATSRDPWTSGGPSYNEQFF
>few|.|TRBJ1-2|TRBV7-9
TGTGCCAGCAGCCGAAGGGGAGGGTACAATAACTATGGCTACACCTTC
CASSRRGGYNNYGYTF
>.|TRBD1|TRBJ2-1|TRBV6-1
TGTGCCAGCAGTCGGGACAGGGTCCCCAACAATGAGCAGTTCTTC
CASSRDRVPNNEQFF
>few|.|TRBJ2-6|TRBV15
TGTGCCACCAGCAGAGACAGGGGCTGGGCCAACGTCCTGACTTTC
CATSRDRGWANVLTF
>.|.|TRBJ1-2|TRBV6-2/TRBV6-3
TGTGCCAGCTCGGAGGTTGCTAACTATGGCTACACCTTC
CASSEVANYGYTF
>.|.|TRBJ1-2|TRBV20-1
TGCAGTGCTAGAGCCCCTACACTGGCGTATGGCTACACCTTC
CSARAPTLAYGYTF
>.|.|TRBJ1-2|TRBV2
TGTGCCATCCGTCGGGCTCCCTATGGCTACACCTTC
CAIRRAPYGYTF
>.|TRBD2|TRBJ2-3|TRBV10-3
TGTGCCATCAGCTTCGATAGCGGGTCTAGCACAGATACGCAGTATTTT
CAISFDSGSSTDTQYF
>.|.|TRBJ1-2|TRBV7-9
TGTGCCAGCAGCCAAAACCCGGGGGATGGCTACACCTTC
CASSQNPGDGYTF
>.|TRBD1|TRBJ1-6|TRBV20-1
TGCAGTGCTAGGAACTCAGGGGGCGAAAGCTCCTATAATTCACCCCTCCACTTT
CSARNSGGESSYNSPLHF
>.|.|TRBJ2-2|TRBV6-1
TGTGCCAGCATCCCAGAGGGGTTCACCGGGGAGCTGTTTTTT
CASIPEGFTGELFF
>.|TRBD1|TRBJ2-5|TRBV15
TGTGCCACCAGCGACAGTGACAGGGGGCTGGGAGAGACCCAGTACTTC
CATSDSDRGLGETQYF
>.|.|TRBJ2-1|TRBV4-1
TGCGCCAGCAGCCCCCGAAGGGGGAGCTCCTACAATGAGCAGTTCTTC
CASSPRRGSSYNEQFF
>many|.|TRBJ2-2|TRBV7-6
TGTGCCAGCACAGAAACCGGGGAGCTGTTTTTT
CASTETGELFF
>few|.|TRBJ2-7|TRBV6-1
TGTGCCAGCAGTGAGGACGGAGACTACGAGCAGTACTTC
CASSEDGDYEQYF
>.|.|TRBJ1-1|TRBV10-3
TGTGCCATCAGTGAGAAACGATTAGGGGAGAACACTGAAGCTTTCTTT
CAISEKRLGENTEAFF
>.|.|TRBJ2-3|TRBV28
TGTGCCAGCAGTTTAGAGGACAGAGATACGCAGTATTTT
CASSLEDRDTQYF
>.|TRBD1|TRBJ1-2|TRBV7-9
TGTGCCAGCCACGCTGACAGGGCCAACTATGGCTACACCTTC
CASHADRANYGYTF
>many|.|TRBJ2-1|TRBV6-8
TGTGCCAGCAGTACCGGGATTGAGCAGTTCTTC
CASSTGIEQFF
>many|.|TRBJ2-1|TRBV11-1
TGTGCCAGCAGCCAGCGGTTTACCCTTAAGCAGTTCTTC
CASSQRFTLKQFF
>once|.|TRBJ1-6|TRBV27
TGTGCCAGCAGTTTCCTATATTCACCCCTCCACTTT
CASSFLYSPLHF
>.|.|TRBJ2-7|TRBV5-4
TGTGCCAGCAGCCTGGCACTCACCAACGAGCAGTACTTC
CASSLALTNEQYF
>few|TRBD1|TRBJ1-1|TRBV5-1
TGCGCCAGCAGCTTCATACCGGGACAGGGGACTGAAGCTTTCTTT
CASSFIPGQGTEAFF
>.|.|TRBJ1-2|TRBV6-2/TRBV6-3
TGTGCCAGCACCAAGACTCCTAACTATGGCTACACCTTC
CASTKTPNYGYTF
>few|TRBD2|TRBJ2-7|TRBV5-1
TGCGCCAGCAGCTTGGGGACTAGCGGCCACGAGCAGTACTTC
CASSLGTSGHEQYF
>.|.|TRBJ2-1|TRBV27
TGTGCCAGCCGACTAAGTGGGAACTTCTACAATGAGCAGTTCTTC
CASRLSGNFYNEQFF
>.|.|TRBJ1-2|TRBV20-1
TGCAGTGCTCGTTCCATCGACACTCCTTTAGCTAACTATGGCTACACCTTC
CSARSIDTPLANYGYTF
>few|.|TRBJ2-7|TRBV4-1
TGCGCCAGCAGCCAAGATCTCCTAGGAACCCACGAGCAGTACTTC
CASSQDLLGTHEQYF
>many|.|TRBJ1-2|TRBV7-2
TGTGCCAGCAGCTTAGAGTTAGACAGGAAGAATGGCTACACCTTC
CASSLELDRKNGYTF
>.|.|TRBJ1-4|TRBV7-2
TGTGCCAGCAGCTTAGAGAGAGCGGCTGAAAAACTGTTTTTT
CASSLERAAEKLFF
>.|TRBD1|TRBJ1-1|TRBV6-5
TGTGCCAGCAGAGAAACAGGGGAGACTGAAGCTTTCTTT
CASRETGETEAFF
>many|TRBD1|TRBJ2-1|TRBV28
TGTGCCAGCAGTACTCGACAGGGCGGCAATGAGCAGTTCTTC
CASSTRQGGNEQFF